This T cell receptor (beta chain) is drawn from a study of shared clonotypes between healthy human individuals. It was into CD45RA+ naive and CD45RA-negative memory subsets that the CD4+ cells were split. Note on this clone: Its antigen is still unknown.

Points from the study as a whole: Rarefaction indicated that sorted-subset sequencing remained incomplete although depth was large. Some clonotypes were shared by all four sorted-subset donors, while others were not shared. The non-shared ones had lower generation probabilities than the shared ones.

Germline trimming cut 3 bases from V and 3 bases from J; bases unmatched to any gene: 8. The germline gives CDR1 LGHNA, CDR2 YNFKEQ. This CDR3 comprises 15 residues. Using immunoSEQ multiplex PCR, the repertoire was profiled, and TCRdb retains in-frame clones only, with some absent. In the table there are some 1,100,000 clones, around 82% of which are singletons. This chain joins TRBV4-2 and TRBJ2-7, with 7 bases fitting TRBD2. Sequenced: memory CD4+ T cells from PBMCs. Stated subset: CD45RA-negative fraction. The source of this sequence is a man younger than 30 in good health. Some clones in this sample may be carry-over from other donors' samples. CDR3 amino acids: CASSHPSSGVYEQYF. The CDR3 DNA reads TGTGCCAGCAGCCACCCCTCTAGCGGCGTCTACGAGCAGTACTTC.